The clone carrying this T cell receptor (beta chain) was observed many times. The antigen is not known. The J segment lost 6 bases and the V segment lost 6 bases, leaving 9 bases of the junction unmatched. This CDR3 is 14 amino acids long. CDR1 is MNHNY, CDR2 SVGAGI, per germline (reference sequence). These data come from a study of T-cell memory formation after mild COVID-19. Study-wide results and caveats: The CD4+ clones that contracted clustered mainly within CM and EM, and the CD8+ clones concentrated in EMRA. Day 15 to 85 contracting clones showed balanced CD4/CD8; later expanders leaned CD4+.

From the 5' RACE reads, TCRdb called clonotypes with MiXCR, one entry per CDR3 protein. The sample includes 400,000 to 450,000 distinct CDR3 sequences, around 17% seen only once; the top ten take around a fifth. The genes are TRBV6-6 and TRBJ2-5, with 8 bases fitting TRBD1. The TCR comes from a man younger than 30 who had mild COVID-19 (a few samples of this study predate the infection). Cell type and time point are not known. Sequences were obtained from PBMCs or a T cell subset sorted from them (not recorded which). CDR3 DNA sequence: TGTGCCAGCAGCCCTACAGGGGGAATAAAGACCCAGTACTTC. It encodes CASSPTGGIKTQYF.